A selection of T cell receptor beta chains follows, all from one sample in a study of blood T cell repertoires in COVID-19. The table came from immunoSEQ multiplex PCR; TCRdb's copy has only in-frame clones and leaves some out. Among over 150,000 clones listed, more than 65% were seen once. Sequenced material: PBMCs or T cells enriched from blood (not recorded which). The receptors come from a middle-aged man who had recovered from COVID-19. CDR3s include the opening cysteine and the closing phenylalanine or tryptophan. D genes are given only for firm matches.

D,V,J,CDR3,DNA
TRBD1,TRBV6-6,TRBJ1-3,CASSPRPGQPSGNTIYF,TGTGCCAGCAGTCCACGGCCGGGACAGCCCTCTGGAAACACCATATATTTT
-,TRBV27,TRBJ1-5,CASSLYPPAGSNQPQHF,TGTGCCAGCAGTTTATATCCCCCCGCAGGGAGCAATCAGCCCCAGCATTTT
-,TRBV6-5,TRBJ1-2,CALYDRVRGYGYTF,TGTGCCTTATACGACCGGGTACGGGGCTATGGCTACACCTTC
TRBD2,TRBV4-2,TRBJ2-7,CASSPPGGYEQYF,TGTGCCAGCAGCCCTCCGGGGGGCTACGAGCAGTACTTC
-,TRBV10-3,TRBJ1-5,CAISSGDHQPQHF,TGTGCCATCAGTTCAGGGGATCATCAGCCCCAGCATTTT
-,TRBV30,TRBJ1-5,CAWSGGGSNQPQHF,TGTGCCTGGAGTGGAGGGGGTAGCAATCAGCCCCAGCATTTT
-,TRBV4-3,TRBJ1-1,CASSQDVINTEAFF,TGCGCCAGCAGCCAAGATGTAATTAACACTGAAGCTTTCTTT
TRBD1,TRBV4-1,TRBJ2-2,CASSQDPGQRAGELFF,TGCGCCAGCAGCCAAGACCCGGGACAGAGGGCCGGGGAGCTGTTTTTT
TRBD2,TRBV19,TRBJ2-1,CATVSGGYYNEQFF,TGTGCCACCGTAAGCGGGGGGTATTACAATGAGCAGTTCTTC
-,TRBV5-1,TRBJ2-3,CASSLERTGTDTQYF,TGCGCCAGCAGCTTAGAGCGGACAGGCACAGATACGCAGTATTTT
-,TRBV6-2/TRBV6-3,TRBJ1-2,CASSYPGDYGYTF,TGTGCCAGCAGTTACCCAGGGGACTATGGCTACACCTTC
TRBD1,TRBV4-1,TRBJ1-4,CASSQARRGQPEKATNEKLFF,TGCGCCAGCAGCCAAGCACGAAGGGGGCAACCAGAAAAAGCAACTAATGAAAAACTGTTTTTT
TRBD2,TRBV5-1,TRBJ2-3,CASSSQLTSGGTDTQYF,TGCGCCAGCAGCTCCCAATTAACTAGCGGGGGGACAGATACGCAGTATTTT